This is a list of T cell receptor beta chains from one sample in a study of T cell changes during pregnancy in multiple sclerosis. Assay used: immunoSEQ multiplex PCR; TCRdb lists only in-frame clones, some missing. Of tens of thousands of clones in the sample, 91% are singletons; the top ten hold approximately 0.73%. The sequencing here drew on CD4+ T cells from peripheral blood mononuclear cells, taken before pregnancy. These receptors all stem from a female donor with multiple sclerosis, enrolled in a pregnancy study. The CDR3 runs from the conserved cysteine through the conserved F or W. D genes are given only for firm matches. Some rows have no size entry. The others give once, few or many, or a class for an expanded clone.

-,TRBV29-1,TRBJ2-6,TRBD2,CSVDAGDFHSGANVLTF,TGCAGCGTTGATGCGGGAGACTTCCACTCTGGGGCCAACGTCCTGACTTTC
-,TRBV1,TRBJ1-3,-,CTSSQATGVSGNTIYF,TGCACCAGCAGCCAAGCTACAGGGGTCTCTGGAAACACCATATATTTT
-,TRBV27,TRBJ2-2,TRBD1,CASSLQGTGELFF,TGTGCCAGCAGCCTACAGGGGACCGGGGAGCTGTTTTTT
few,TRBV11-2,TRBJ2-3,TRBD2,CASSRSTSGGEQYF,TGTGCCAGCAGCCGAAGCACTAGCGGGGGGGAGCAGTATTTT
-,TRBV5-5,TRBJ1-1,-,CASSVASGAFF,TGTGCCAGCAGCGTAGCTTCTGGAGCTTTCTTT
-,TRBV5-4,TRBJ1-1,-,CASSSQTVEAFF,TGTGCCAGCAGCTCGCAGACAGTTGAAGCTTTCTTT
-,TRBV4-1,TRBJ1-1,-,CASSPTDRSNTEAFF,TGCGCCAGCAGCCCAACCGACAGGTCGAACACTGAAGCTTTCTTT
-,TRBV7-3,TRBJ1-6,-,CASSINGDSPLHF,TGTGCCAGCAGCATCAACGGAGACTCACCCCTCCACTTT
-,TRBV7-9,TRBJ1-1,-,CASLGGKGRTEAFF,TGTGCCAGCTTGGGGGGAAAGGGACGGACTGAAGCTTTCTTT
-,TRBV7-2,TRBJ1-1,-,CASSLALDRPNTEAFF,TGTGCCAGCAGCTTAGCTTTGGACAGACCGAACACTGAAGCTTTCTTT
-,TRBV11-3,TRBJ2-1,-,CASSPRGGSYNEQFF,TGTGCCAGCAGCCCAAGGGGGGGTTCCTACAATGAGCAGTTCTTC
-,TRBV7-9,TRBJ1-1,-,CASSVRIKGAVNTEAFF,TGTGCCAGCAGCGTTAGGATAAAAGGGGCCGTGAACACTGAAGCTTTCTTT
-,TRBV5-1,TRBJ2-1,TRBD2,CASSLVLAGGTYNEQFF,TGCGCCAGCAGCTTGGTCCTAGCGGGGGGAACCTACAATGAGCAGTTCTTC
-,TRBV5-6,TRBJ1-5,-,CASSSLQRGNNQPQHF,TGTGCCAGCAGCTCCCTCCAGCGGGGGAATAACCAGCCCCAGCATTTT
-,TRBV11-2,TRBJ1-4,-,CASSPRVGLNEKLFF,TGTGCCAGCAGCCCCCGAGTTGGTCTAAATGAAAAACTGTTTTTT
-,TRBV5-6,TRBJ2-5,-,CASSLWGVILKETQYF,TGTGCCAGCAGCTTGTGGGGGGTTATATTGAAAGAGACCCAGTACTTC
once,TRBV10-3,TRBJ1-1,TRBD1,CAISIDRGYAEAFF,TGTGCCATCAGCATAGACAGGGGATATGCTGAAGCTTTCTTT
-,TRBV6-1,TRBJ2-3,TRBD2,CASSGPAGGGYRTDTQYF,TGTGCCAGCAGTGGCCCGGCGGGCGGGGGGTATCGCACAGATACGCAGTATTTT
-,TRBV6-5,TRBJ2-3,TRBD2,CASSYSRLAGADTQYF,TGTGCCAGCAGTTACTCCCGGCTAGCGGGGGCAGATACGCAGTATTTT
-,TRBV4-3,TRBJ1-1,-,CASSHLSNTEAFF,TGCGCCAGCAGCCACTTGTCTAACACTGAAGCTTTCTTT
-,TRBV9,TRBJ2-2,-,CASSVGFTHTGELFF,TGTGCCAGCAGCGTAGGATTCACTCACACCGGGGAGCTGTTTTTT
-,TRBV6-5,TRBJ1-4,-,CASSRGTGGEKLFF,TGTGCCAGCAGCCGGGGGACGGGGGGTGAAAAACTGTTTTTT
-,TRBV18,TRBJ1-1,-,CASSVSVGANTEAFF,TGTGCCAGCTCAGTCTCTGTTGGGGCGAACACTGAAGCTTTCTTT
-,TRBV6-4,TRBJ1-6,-,CASRGGGNSPLHF,TGTGCCAGCAGGGGCGGGGGGAATTCACCCCTCCACTTT
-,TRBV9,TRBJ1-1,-,CASSPRWQGTTEAFF,TGTGCCAGCAGCCCACGGTGGCAGGGGACCACTGAAGCTTTCTTT
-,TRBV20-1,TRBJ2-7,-,CSARGQYEQYF,TGCAGTGCTAGAGGTCAGTACGAGCAGTACTTC
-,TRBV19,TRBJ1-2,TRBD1,CASSVTGMYGYTF,TGTGCCAGTAGTGTGACAGGGATGTATGGCTACACCTTC
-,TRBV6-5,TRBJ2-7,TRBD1,CASSYWSQGVDYEQYF,TGTGCCAGCAGTTACTGGTCACAGGGGGTCGACTACGAGCAGTACTTC
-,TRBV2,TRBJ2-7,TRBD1,CASSQGGARSYEQYF,TGTGCCAGCAGTCAAGGGGGCGCAAGGTCCTACGAGCAGTACTTC
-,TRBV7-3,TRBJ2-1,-,CASSPPPGLAYNEQFF,TGTGCCAGCAGCCCCCCGCCTGGGCTAGCTTACAATGAGCAGTTCTTC
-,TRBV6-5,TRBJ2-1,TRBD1,CASSSTTGGSNEQFF,TGTGCCAGCAGCTCCACTACAGGGGGCTCCAATGAGCAGTTCTTC
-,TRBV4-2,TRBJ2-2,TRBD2,CASSRGLAGASNTGELFF,TGTGCCAGCAGCCGGGGACTAGCGGGGGCCTCGAACACCGGGGAGCTGTTTTTT
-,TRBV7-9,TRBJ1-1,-,CASSLGLVTEAFF,TGTGCCAGCAGCTTAGGACTGGTCACTGAAGCTTTCTTT
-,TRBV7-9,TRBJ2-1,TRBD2,CASILAGRNNEQFF,TGTGCCAGCATTCTAGCGGGGAGGAACAATGAGCAGTTCTTC
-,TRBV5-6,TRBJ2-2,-,CASSSRGFRTGELFF,TGTGCCAGCAGCTCGAGGGGGTTTAGGACCGGGGAGCTGTTTTTT
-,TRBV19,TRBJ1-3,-,CASSRAGGSGNTIYF,TGTGCCAGTAGCCGGGCGGGAGGCTCTGGAAACACCATATATTTT
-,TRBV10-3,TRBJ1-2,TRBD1,CAISDTRDSYGYTF,TGTGCCATCAGTGACACCAGGGACAGTTATGGCTACACCTTC
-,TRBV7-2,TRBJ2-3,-,CASSPREAWTDTQYF,TGTGCCAGCAGCCCTAGGGAGGCATGGACAGATACGCAGTATTTT
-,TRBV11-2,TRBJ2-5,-,CASSLLVTGETQYF,TGTGCCAGCAGCTTATTGGTGACAGGAGAGACCCAGTACTTC
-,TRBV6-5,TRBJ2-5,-,CASSYSWAQRTGAQYF,TGTGCCAGCAGTTACTCCTGGGCTCAGCGGACCGGGGCCCAGTACTTC
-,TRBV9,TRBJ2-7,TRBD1,CASSPSGTGSYEQYF,TGTGCCAGCAGCCCGTCCGGGACAGGGTCCTACGAGCAGTACTTC
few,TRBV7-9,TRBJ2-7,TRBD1,CASSWTGDEQYF,TGTGCCAGCAGCTGGACAGGGGACGAGCAGTACTTC
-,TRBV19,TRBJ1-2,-,CASRLAGYYGYTF,TGTGCCAGTCGCCTTGCGGGGTACTATGGCTACACCTTC
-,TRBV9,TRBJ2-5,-,CASSVEVGGIQETQYF,TGTGCCAGCAGCGTAGAAGTGGGGGGAATCCAAGAGACCCAGTACTTC
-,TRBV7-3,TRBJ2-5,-,CASSPGVAGETQYF,TGTGCCAGCAGCCCCGGGGTAGCCGGAGAGACCCAGTACTTC
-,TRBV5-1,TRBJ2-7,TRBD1,CASSLGRGQGYEQYF,TGCGCCAGCAGCTTGGGTAGGGGACAGGGGTACGAGCAGTACTTC
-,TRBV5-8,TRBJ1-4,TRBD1,CASSFDRGSAEKLFF,TGTGCCAGCAGCTTTGACAGGGGATCGGCTGAAAAACTGTTTTTT
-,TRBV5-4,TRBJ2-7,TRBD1,CASSPTGSEQYF,TGTGCCAGCAGCCCGACAGGGAGCGAGCAGTACTTC
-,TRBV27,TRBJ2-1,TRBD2,CASSVPFRGLGDEQFF,TGTGCCAGCAGTGTTCCATTTAGGGGACTAGGGGATGAGCAGTTCTTC
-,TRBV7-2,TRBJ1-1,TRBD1,CASSSEPDRAAFF,TGTGCCAGCAGCTCCGAACCCGACAGGGCTGCTTTCTTT
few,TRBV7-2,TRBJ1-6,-,CASSPGGGRVSPLHF,TGTGCCAGCAGCCCCGGCGGGGGGCGCGTGTCACCCCTCCACTTT
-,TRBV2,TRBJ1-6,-,CASITERDSPLHF,TGTGCCAGCATAACAGAGCGGGATTCACCCCTCCACTTT
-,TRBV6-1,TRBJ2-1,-,CASSPVNEQFF,TGTGCCAGCAGCCCTGTAAATGAGCAGTTCTTC